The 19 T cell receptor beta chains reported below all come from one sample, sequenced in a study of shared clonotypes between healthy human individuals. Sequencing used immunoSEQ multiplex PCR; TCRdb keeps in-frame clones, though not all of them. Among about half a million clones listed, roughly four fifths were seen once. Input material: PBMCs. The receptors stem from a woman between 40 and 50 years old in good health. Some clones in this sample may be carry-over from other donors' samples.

CDR3: CASSFQAGWETQYF. In nucleotides, the CDR3 is TGTGCCAGCAGCTTCCAAGCGGGATGGGAGACCCAGTACTTC. The chain recombines TRBV7-2 with TRBJ2-5; TRBD2 matches at 7 bases. The V gene's germline CDR1 is SGHTA and CDR2 FQGNSA. CDR3 length: 14 residues. J gave up 5 bases and V 3 bases, and 6 bases lay outside the gene matches.

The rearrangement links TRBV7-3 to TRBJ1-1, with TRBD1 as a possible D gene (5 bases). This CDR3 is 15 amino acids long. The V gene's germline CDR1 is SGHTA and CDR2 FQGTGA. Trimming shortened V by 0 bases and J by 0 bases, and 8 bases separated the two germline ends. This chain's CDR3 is CASSLTTDLNTEAFF. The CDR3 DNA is TGTGCCAGCAGCTTAACGACAGACTTGAACACTGAAGCTTTCTTT.

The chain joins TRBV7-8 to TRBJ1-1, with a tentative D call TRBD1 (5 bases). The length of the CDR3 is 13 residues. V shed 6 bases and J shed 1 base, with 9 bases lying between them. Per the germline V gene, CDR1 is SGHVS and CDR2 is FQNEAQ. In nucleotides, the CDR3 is TGTGCCAGCAGTTGGGACTCGAACACTGAAGCTTTCTTT. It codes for CASSWDSNTEAFF.

CDR3 in amino acids: CASSWPQGLYGYTF. CDR3 nucleotides: TGTGCCAGCAGTTGGCCACAGGGCCTTTATGGCTACACCTTC. The V gene is TRBV28, the J gene TRBJ1-2, with D maybe TRBD1 (6 bases). Trimming removed 4 bases from V and 5 bases from J, with 14 bases in between. CDR3 size: 14 residues. Germline loops: CDR1 MDHEN, CDR2 SYDVKM.

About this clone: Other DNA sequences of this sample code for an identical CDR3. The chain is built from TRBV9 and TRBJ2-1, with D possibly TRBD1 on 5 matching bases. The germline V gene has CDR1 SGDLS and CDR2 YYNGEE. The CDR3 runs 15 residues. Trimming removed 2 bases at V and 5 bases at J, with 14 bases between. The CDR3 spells CASSVAPGIDNEQFF. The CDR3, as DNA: TGTGCCAGCAGCGTGGCCCCAGGGATCGACAATGAGCAGTTCTTC.

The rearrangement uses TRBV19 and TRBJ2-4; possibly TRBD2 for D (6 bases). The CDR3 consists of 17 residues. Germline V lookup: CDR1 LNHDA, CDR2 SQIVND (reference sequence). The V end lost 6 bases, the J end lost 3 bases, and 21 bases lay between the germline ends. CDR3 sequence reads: CASSSPLRERVKNIQYF. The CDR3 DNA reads TGTGCCAGTAGCTCCCCACTCCGGGAGAGGGTCAAAAACATTCAGTACTTC.

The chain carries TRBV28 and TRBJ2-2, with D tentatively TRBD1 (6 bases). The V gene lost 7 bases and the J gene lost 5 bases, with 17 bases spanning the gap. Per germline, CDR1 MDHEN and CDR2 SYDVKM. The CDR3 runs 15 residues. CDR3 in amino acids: CASTLLRGATGELFF. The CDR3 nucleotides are TGTGCCAGCACCCTGCTCAGGGGAGCGACCGGGGAGCTGTTTTTT.

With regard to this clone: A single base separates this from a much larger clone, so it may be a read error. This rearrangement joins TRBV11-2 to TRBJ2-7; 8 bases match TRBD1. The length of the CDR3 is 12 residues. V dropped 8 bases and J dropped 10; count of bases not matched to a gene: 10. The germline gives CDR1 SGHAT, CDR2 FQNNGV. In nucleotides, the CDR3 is TGTGCCAGCGGCGTCGGACAGGGATATCAGTACTTC. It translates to CASGVGQGYQYF.

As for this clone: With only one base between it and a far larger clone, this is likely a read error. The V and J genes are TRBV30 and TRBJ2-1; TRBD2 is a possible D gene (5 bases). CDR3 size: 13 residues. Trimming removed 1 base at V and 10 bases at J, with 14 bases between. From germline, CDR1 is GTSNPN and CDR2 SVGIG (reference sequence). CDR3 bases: TGTGCCTGGAGTGGGAGGAATCAGGTGGAGCAGTTCTTC. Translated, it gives CAWSGRNQVEQFF. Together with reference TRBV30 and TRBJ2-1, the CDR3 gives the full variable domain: SQTIHQWPATLVQPVGSPLSLECTVEGTSNPNLYWYRQAAGRGLQLLFYSVGIGQISSEVPQNLSASRPQDRQFILSSKKLLLSDSGFYLCAWSGRNQVEQFFGPGTRLTVL.

CDR3 DNA: TGTGCCAGCAGCCAATCGGGACTAGCGGGAGAAAAGTATTTT. Its protein product is CASSQSGLAGEKYF. This sequence joins TRBV4-2 and TRBJ2-3; 14 bases agree with TRBD2. There are 14 residues in the CDR3. The V segment lost 2 bases and the J segment 13 bases; nucleotides outside the gene matches: 5. Germline V CDR1 and CDR2: LGHNA, YNFKEQ.

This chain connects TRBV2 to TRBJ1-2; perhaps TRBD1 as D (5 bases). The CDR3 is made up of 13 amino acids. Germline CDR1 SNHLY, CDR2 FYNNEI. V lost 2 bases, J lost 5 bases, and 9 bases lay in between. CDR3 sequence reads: CASSEPRAYGYTF. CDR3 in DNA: TGTGCCAGCAGTGAACCCAGGGCTTATGGCTACACCTTC.

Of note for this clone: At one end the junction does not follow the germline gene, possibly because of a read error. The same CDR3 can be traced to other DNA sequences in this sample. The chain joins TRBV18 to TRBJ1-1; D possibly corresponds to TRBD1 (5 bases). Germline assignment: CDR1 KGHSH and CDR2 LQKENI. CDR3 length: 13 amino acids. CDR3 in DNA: TGTGCCAGCTCACCAAGGGGCGGGGTTTCGGCTTTCTTC. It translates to CASSPRGGVSAFF.

The CDR3 is CASSEIGTSGYEQYF. As DNA, the CDR3 is TGTGCCAGTAGCGAAATTGGGACTAGCGGGTACGAGCAGTACTTC. The rearrangement joins TRBV19 to TRBJ2-7; 12 nucleotides agree with TRBD2. The CDR3 is made up of 15 amino acids. V shed 6 bases and J 4 bases; nucleotides not matched to a gene: 7. Germline lookup yields CDR1 LNHDA and CDR2 SQIVND (reference sequence).

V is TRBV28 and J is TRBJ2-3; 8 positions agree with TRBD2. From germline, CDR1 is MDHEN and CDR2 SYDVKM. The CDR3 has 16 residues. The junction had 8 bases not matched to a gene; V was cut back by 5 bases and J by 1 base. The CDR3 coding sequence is TGTGCCAGCAGTACACTAGCGGAGGGGGGCACAGATACGCAGTATTTT. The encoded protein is CASSTLAEGGTDTQYF.

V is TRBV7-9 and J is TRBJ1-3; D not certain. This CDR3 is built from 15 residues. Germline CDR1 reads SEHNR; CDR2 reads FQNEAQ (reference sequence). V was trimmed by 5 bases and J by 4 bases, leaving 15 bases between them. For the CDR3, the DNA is TGTGCCAGCAGCCCCCGGGGAACGGCGGGAAACACCATATATTTT. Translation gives CASSPRGTAGNTIYF.

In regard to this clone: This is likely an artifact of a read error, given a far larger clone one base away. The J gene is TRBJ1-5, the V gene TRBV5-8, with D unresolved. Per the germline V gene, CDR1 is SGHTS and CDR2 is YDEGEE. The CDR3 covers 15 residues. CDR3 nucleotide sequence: TGTGCCAGCAGCTTGGGGACCTGGAGCAGTCAGCCCCAGCATTTT. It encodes CASSLGTWSSQPQHF.

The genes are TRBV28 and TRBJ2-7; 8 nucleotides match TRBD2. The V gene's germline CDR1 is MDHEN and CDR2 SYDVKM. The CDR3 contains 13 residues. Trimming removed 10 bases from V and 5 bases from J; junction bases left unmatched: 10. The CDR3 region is CATHSGRGDEQYF. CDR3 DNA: TGTGCCACCCACAGCGGGAGAGGGGACGAGCAGTACTTC.

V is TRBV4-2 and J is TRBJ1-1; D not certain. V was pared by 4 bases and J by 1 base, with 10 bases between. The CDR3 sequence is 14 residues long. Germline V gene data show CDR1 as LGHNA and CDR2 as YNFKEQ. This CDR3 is CASSLPGRNTEAFF. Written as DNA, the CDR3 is TGTGCCAGCAGCCTCCCGGGAAGGAACACTGAAGCTTTCTTT.

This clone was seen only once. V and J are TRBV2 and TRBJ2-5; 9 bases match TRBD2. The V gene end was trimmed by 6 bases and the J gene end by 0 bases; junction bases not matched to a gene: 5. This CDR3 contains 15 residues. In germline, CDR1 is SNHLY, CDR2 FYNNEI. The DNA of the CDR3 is TGTGCCAGCAGGGAGACTAGCGGTTACCAAGAGACCCAGTACTTC. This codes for CASRETSGYQETQYF.